The TCR beta chain described here comes from a study of blood T cells in healthy people across ages. Overall study results and limits: Shifts in expanded clonotypes may have been confounded by donor CMV status, which was unknown.

V was pared by 4 bases and J by 8 bases, with 17 bases between. The CDR3 consists of 14 residues. CDR1 and CDR2 from the germline V gene are SEHNR and FQNEAQ (reference sequence). Total RNA was extracted at no less than 5 micrograms per sample. On this clonotype: As yet, its antigen is unknown.

A second PCR, run for about 6 to 11 cycles, used a sample-barcoded 5' primer plus a J-beta primer mix. Each cDNA molecule, via a template-switch adaptor with 12 random nucleotides, was tagged. TCRdb re-called the 5' RACE reads through MiXCR, storing one row per CDR3 protein. Here the sample spans fewer than 800,000 distinct CDR3 sequences, more than 20% being singletons. This sample was shared with a second study, whose subject was T cells of mothers and their children.

This chain uses TRBV7-9 with TRBJ1-1; TRBD1 is a possible D gene (5 bases). Sequencing was carried out using blood. The origin of this receptor is a boy aged 5 to 17 in good health. CDR3: CASSSGMGQEEAFF. Written as DNA, the CDR3 is TGTGCCAGCAGCTCAGGGATGGGGCAGGAGGAAGCTTTCTTT.